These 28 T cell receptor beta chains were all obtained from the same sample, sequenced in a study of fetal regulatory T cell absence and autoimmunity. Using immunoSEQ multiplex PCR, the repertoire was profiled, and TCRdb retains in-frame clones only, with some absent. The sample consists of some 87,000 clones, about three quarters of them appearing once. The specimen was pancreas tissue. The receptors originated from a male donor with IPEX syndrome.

The CDR3 loop is CASSYQGRNTEAFF. In DNA form, the CDR3 reads TGTGCCAGCAGTTACCAGGGGAGGAACACTGAAGCTTTCTTT. The chain uses TRBV6-5 and TRBJ1-1; possible D gene TRBD1, 6 bases. The CDR3 extends over 14 amino acids. Trimming removed 2 bases from V and 1 base from J, with 8 bases in between. Germline V gives CDR1 MNHEY, CDR2 SVGAGI.

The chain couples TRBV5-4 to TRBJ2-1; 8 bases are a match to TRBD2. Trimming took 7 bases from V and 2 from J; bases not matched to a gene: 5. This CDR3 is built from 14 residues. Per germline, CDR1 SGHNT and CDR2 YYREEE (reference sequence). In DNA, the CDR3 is TGTGCCAGCGGACTAGCTCCTCCCTACAATGAGCAGTTCTTC. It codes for CASGLAPPYNEQFF.

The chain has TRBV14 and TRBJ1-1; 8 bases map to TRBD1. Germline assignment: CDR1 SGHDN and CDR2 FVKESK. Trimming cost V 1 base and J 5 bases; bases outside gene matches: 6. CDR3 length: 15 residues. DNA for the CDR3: TGTGCCAGCAGCCAAGTTTGGACAGGGAAGACTGAAGCTTTCTTT. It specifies CASSQVWTGKTEAFF.

The CDR3 reads CASSPWTGSNYGYTF. The CDR3 DNA reads TGTGCCAGCAGTCCCTGGACAGGTTCTAACTATGGCTACACCTTC. V and J are TRBV28 and TRBJ1-2; 7 nucleotides agree with TRBD1. Trimming took 5 bases from V and 0 from J; bases not matched to a gene: 6. This CDR3 comprises 15 residues. Germline loops: CDR1 MDHEN, CDR2 SYDVKM.

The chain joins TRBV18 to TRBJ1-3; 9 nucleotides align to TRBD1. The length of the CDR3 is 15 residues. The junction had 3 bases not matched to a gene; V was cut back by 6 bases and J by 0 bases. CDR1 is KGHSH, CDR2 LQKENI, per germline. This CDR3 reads CASSGTGSSGNTIYF. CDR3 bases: TGTGCCAGCTCGGGGACAGGGAGCTCTGGAAACACCATATATTTT.

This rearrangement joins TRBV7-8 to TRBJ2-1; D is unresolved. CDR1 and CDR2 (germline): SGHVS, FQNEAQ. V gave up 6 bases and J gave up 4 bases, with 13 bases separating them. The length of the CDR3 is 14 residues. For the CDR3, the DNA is TGTGCCAGCAGGGACCCCTACCGATACAATGAGCAGTTCTTC. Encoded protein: CASRDPYRYNEQFF.

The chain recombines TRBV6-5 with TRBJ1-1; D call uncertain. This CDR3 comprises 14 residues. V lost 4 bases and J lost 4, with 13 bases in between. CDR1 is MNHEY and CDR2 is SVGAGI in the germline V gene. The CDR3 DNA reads TGTGCCAGCAGTTTCCCAGGATCCGGCACTGAAGCTTTCTTT. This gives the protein CASSFPGSGTEAFF.

The chain's CDR3 is CALTGDRFGIQYF. The CDR3 region has the DNA TGTGCCCTGACAGGGGATCGGTTCGGCATTCAGTACTTC. The V and J genes are TRBV6-1 and TRBJ2-4, with TRBD1 identical over 8 bases. The junction had 12 bases not matched to a gene; V was cut back by 11 bases and J by 9 bases. This CDR3 has 13 residues. Germline V CDR1 and CDR2: MNHNS, SASEGT.

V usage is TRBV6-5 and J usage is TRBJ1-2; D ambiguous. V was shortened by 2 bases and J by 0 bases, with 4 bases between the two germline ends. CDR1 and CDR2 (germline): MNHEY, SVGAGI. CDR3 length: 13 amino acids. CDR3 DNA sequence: TGTGCCAGCAGTTACAGGGCTAACTATGGCTACACCTTC. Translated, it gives CASSYRANYGYTF.

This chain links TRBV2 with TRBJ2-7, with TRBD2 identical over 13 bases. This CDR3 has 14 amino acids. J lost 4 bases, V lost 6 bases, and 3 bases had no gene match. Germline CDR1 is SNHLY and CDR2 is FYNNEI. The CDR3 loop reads CASSGLAGDYEQYF. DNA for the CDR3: TGTGCCAGCAGCGGACTAGCGGGAGATTACGAGCAGTACTTC.

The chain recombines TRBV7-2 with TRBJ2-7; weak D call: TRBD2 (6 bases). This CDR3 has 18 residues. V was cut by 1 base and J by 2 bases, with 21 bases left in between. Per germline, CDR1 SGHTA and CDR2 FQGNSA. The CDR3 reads CASSLDQRRLDYPYEQYF. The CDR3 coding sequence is TGTGCCAGCAGCTTAGATCAACGGAGACTAGACTATCCCTACGAGCAGTACTTC.

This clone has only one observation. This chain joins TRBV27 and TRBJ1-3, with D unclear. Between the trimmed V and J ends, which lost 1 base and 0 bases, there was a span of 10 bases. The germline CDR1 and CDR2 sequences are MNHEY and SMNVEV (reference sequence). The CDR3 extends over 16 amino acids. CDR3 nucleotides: TGTGCCAGCAGTTTATATTCTGGCAGCTCTGGAAACACCATATATTTT. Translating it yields CASSLYSGSSGNTIYF.

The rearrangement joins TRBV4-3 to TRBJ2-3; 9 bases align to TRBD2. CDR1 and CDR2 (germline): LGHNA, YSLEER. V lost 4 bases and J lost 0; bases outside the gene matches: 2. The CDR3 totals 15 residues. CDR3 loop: CASSRSGGSTDTQYF. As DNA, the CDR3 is TGCGCCAGCAGCCGTAGCGGGGGTAGCACAGATACGCAGTATTTT.

CDR3 sequence: CASSFQGGSYEQYF. In DNA form, the CDR3 reads TGTGCCAGCAGCTTTCAGGGGGGGTCCTACGAGCAGTACTTC. V gene TRBV7-9 combines with J gene TRBJ2-7, with D perhaps matching TRBD1 or TRBD2 (7 bases each). CDR3 length: 14 amino acids. V lost 3 bases to trimming and J lost 1 base, with 10 bases between them. Germline CDR1 reads SEHNR; CDR2 reads FQNEAQ (reference sequence).

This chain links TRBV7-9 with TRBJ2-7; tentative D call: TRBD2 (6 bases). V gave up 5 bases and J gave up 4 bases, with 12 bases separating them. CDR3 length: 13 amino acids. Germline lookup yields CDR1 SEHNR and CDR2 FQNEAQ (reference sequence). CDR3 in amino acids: CASSPGGLYEQYF. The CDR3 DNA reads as TGTGCCAGCAGCCCCGGCGGACTATACGAGCAGTACTTC. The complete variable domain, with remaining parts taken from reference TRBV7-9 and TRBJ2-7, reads DTGVSQNPRHKITKRGQNVTFRCDPISEHNRLYWYRQTLGQGPEFLTYFQNEAQLEKSRLLSDRFSAERPKGSFSTLEIQRTEQGDSAMYLCASSPGGLYEQYFGPGTRLTVT.

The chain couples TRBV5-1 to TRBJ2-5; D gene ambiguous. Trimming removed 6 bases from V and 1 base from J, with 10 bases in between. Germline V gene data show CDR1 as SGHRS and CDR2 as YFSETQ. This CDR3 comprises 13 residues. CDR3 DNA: TGCGCCAGCAAGGCTAGGGTCCAAGAGACCCAGTACTTC. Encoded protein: CASKARVQETQYF.

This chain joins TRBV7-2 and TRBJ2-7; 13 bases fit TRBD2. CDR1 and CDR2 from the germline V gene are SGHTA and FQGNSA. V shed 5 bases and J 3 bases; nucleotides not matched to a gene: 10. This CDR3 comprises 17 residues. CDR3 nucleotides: TGTGCCAGCAGCCCTAGCCTGGGACTAGCGGGACTCTACGAGCAGTACTTC. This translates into CASSPSLGLAGLYEQYF. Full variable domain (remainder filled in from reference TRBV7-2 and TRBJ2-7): GAGVSQSPSNKVTEKGKDVELRCDPISGHTALYWYRQSLGQGLEFLIYFQGNSAPDKSGLPSDRFSAERTGGSVSTLTIQRTQQEDSAVYLCASSPSLGLAGLYEQYFGPGTRLTVT.

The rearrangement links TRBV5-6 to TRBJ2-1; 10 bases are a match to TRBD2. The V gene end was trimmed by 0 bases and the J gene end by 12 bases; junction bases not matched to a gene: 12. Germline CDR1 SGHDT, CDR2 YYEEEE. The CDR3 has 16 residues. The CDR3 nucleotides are TGTGCCAGCAGCTTGGTCGAGCGGGAGGGCTCGGTGGGGCAGTTCTTC. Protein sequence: CASSLVEREGSVGQFF.

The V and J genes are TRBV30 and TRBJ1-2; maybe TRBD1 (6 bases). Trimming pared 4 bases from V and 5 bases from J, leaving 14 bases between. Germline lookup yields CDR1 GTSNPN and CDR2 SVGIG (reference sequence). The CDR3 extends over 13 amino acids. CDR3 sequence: CAWNPTGPYGYTF. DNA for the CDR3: TGTGCCTGGAATCCTACAGGGCCATATGGCTACACCTTC.

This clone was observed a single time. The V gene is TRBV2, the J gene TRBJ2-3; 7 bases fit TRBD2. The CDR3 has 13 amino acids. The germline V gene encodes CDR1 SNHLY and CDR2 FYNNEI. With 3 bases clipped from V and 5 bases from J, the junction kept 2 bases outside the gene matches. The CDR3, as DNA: TGTGCCAGCAGTGACCTAGCGGTAGATACGCAGTATTTT. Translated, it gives CASSDLAVDTQYF.

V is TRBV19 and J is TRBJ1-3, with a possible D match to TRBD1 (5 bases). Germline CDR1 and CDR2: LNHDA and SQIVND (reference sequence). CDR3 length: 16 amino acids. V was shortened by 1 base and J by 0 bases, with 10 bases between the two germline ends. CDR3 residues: CASSIADSVSGNTIYF. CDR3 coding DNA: TGTGCCAGTAGTATAGCCGACAGTGTCTCTGGAAACACCATATATTTT. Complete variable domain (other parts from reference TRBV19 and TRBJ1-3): DGGITQSPKYLFRKEGQNVTLSCEQNLNHDAMYWYRQDPGQGLRLIYYSQIVNDFQKGDIAEGYSVSREKKESFPLTVTSAQKNPTAFYLCASSIADSVSGNTIYFGEGSWLTVV.

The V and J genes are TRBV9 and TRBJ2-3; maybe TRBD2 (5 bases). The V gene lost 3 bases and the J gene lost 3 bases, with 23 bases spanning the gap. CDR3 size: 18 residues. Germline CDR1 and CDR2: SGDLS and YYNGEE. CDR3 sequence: CASSAHRLATVGTDTQYF. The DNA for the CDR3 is TGTGCCAGCAGCGCCCATAGGTTAGCGACGGTAGGGACAGATACGCAGTATTTT.

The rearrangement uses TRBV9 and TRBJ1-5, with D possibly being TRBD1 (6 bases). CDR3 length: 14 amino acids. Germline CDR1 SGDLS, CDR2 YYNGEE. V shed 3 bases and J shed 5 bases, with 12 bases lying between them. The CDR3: CASSAGGGHQPQHF. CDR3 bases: TGTGCCAGCAGCGCCGGGGGGGGCCATCAGCCCCAGCATTTT.

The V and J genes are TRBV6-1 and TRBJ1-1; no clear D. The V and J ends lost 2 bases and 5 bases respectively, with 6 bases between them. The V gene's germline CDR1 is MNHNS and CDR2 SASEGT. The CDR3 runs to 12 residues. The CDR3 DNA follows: TGTGCCAGCAGTGAATGGGGTACTGAAGCTTTCTTT. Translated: CASSEWGTEAFF.

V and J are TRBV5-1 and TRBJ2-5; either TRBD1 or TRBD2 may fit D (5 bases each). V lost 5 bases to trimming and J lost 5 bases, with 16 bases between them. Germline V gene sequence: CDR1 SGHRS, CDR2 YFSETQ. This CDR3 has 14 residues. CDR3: CASSSGDLRETQYF. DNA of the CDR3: TGCGCCAGCAGTTCTGGGGACCTAAGGGAGACCCAGTACTTC. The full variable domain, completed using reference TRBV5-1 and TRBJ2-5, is KAGVTQTPRYLIKTRGQQVTLSCSPISGHRSVSWYQQTPGQGLQFLFEYFSETQRNKGNFPGRFSGRQFSNSRSEMNVSTLELGDSALYLCASSSGDLRETQYFGPGTRLLVL.

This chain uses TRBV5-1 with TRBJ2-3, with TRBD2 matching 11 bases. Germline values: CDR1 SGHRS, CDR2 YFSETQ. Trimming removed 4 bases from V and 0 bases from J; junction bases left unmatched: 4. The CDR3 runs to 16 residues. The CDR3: CASSPWTSGSTDTQYF. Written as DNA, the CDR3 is TGCGCCAGCAGCCCCTGGACTAGCGGGAGCACAGATACGCAGTATTTT.

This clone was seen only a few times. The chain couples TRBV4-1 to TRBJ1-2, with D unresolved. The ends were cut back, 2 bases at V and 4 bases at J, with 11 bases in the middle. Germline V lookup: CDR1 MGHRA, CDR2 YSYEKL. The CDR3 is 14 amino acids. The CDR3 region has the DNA TGCGCCAGCAGCCAACTATCGAGTTCCTATGGCTACACCTTC. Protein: CASSQLSSSYGYTF.

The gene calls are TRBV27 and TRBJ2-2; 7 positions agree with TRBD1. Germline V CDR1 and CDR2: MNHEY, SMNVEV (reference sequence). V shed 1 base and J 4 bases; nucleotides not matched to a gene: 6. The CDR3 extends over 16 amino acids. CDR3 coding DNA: TGTGCCAGCAGTTTATGTCAGGGGGTCAGCACCGGGGAGCTGTTTTTT. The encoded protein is CASSLCQGVSTGELFF.